The 9 T cell receptor beta chains listed next were all sequenced from one sample in a study of beta chain features in type 1 diabetes. Reverse transcribing all isolated RNA meant expressed TCRB transcripts were sequenced. The method was immunoSEQ multiplex PCR; TCRdb's version includes in-frame clones alone and lacks a portion of them. The sample has 810,000 or so clones, roughly 17% seen once. The specimen was naive CD4+ T cells from blood. The receptors were gathered from a woman between 18 and 29 years old in good health.

The genes are TRBV5-1 and TRBJ2-1, with D perhaps TRBD1 (5 bases). Germline assignment: CDR1 SGHRS and CDR2 YFSETQ. Trimming took 4 bases from V and 6 from J, leaving 14 bases between them. The CDR3 loop spans 14 amino acids. CDR3 nucleotides: TGCGCCAGCAGCACCAGACAGCACCCCAATGAGCAGTTCTTC. Its protein product is CASSTRQHPNEQFF.

The chain employs TRBV28 and TRBJ2-7, with 7 positions matching TRBD1. Trimming took 10 bases from V and 1 from J; bases not matched to a gene: 10. The CDR3 is 14 amino acids. CDR1 is MDHEN, CDR2 SYDVKM, per germline. The CDR3 coding sequence is TGTGCCACCTATGAAGGGGGCGCTTCCTACGAGCAGTACTTC. Its translation is CATYEGGASYEQYF.

In this sample, this clone turned up a few times. A much bigger clone sits one base away, suggesting this may be a read error. This chain joins TRBV25-1 and TRBJ2-3; D ambiguous. CDR1 and CDR2 (germline): MGHDK, SYGVNS. The CDR3 contains 11 residues. Trimming cost V 6 bases and J 2 bases, with 3 bases left between them. The CDR3 region has the DNA TGTGCCAGCAGATACACAGATACGCAGTATTTT. Encoded protein: CASRYTDTQYF.

This clone was counted a few times. This chain uses TRBV18 with TRBJ2-5; D not resolved. Germline V gene data show CDR1 as KGHSH and CDR2 as LQKENI. V lost 3 bases to trimming and J lost 3 bases, with 11 bases between them. CDR3 length: 14 residues. CDR3 DNA: TGTGCCAGCTCACCCCGTGGGGTCGAAGAGACCCAGTACTTC. It translates to CASSPRGVEETQYF.

The chain uses TRBV6-5 and TRBJ1-1, with 7 bases lining up with TRBD1. The CDR3 is 11 residues long. CDR1 MNHEY and CDR2 SVGAGI come from the germline V gene. V gave up 6 bases and J gave up 7 bases; unmatched junction bases: 2. CDR3 region: CASSRDSEAFF. The CDR3 nucleotides read TGTGCCAGCAGCCGGGACAGTGAAGCTTTCTTT.

V gene TRBV27 combines with J gene TRBJ2-2; the D gene is possibly TRBD1 (6 bases). The CDR3 loop spans 13 amino acids. Trimming left V 4 bases short and J 4 bases short, with 7 bases between. Germline CDR1 and CDR2: MNHEY and SMNVEV (reference sequence). CDR3 sequence: CASSYRVTGELFF. The CDR3 DNA reads TGTGCCAGCAGTTACAGGGTCACCGGGGAGCTGTTTTTT.

This chain connects TRBV28 to TRBJ1-5; TRBD1 is a possible D gene (6 bases). This CDR3 spans 19 amino acids. Germline assignment: CDR1 MDHEN and CDR2 SYDVKM. Trimming stripped 4 bases from V and 0 bases from J, with 22 bases between. CDR3 DNA sequence: TGTGCCAGCAGTTCATTTCAGGGGTTTCCCGAAATTAGCAATCAGCCCCAGCATTTT. As protein: CASSSFQGFPEISNQPQHF.

This clone was recorded a few times. The chain joins TRBV2 to TRBJ2-4, with D possibly matching TRBD1 (5 bases). The CDR3 spans 15 residues. CDR1 and CDR2 from the germline V gene are SNHLY and FYNNEI. V was shortened by 6 bases and J by 0 bases, with 12 bases between the two germline ends. The CDR3 DNA reads as TGTGCCAGCAGGGCCCGACAGTTAGCCAAAAACATTCAGTACTTC. It translates to CASRARQLAKNIQYF.

As regards this clone: One end of the junction is discordant with germline, which a read error may explain. V and J are TRBV4-3 and TRBJ2-3; possible D gene TRBD2, 5 bases. Germline V gene sequence: CDR1 LGHNA, CDR2 YSLEER. The CDR3 sequence is 16 residues long. CDR3 nucleotide sequence: TGCGCCAGCAGCCAAGATCTGGGCAGCGGCACCGATACGCAGTATTTT. Translated: CASSQDLGSGTDTQYF.